The clone carrying this T cell receptor beta chain was observed once. This sample stems from a study of blood T cell repertoires in COVID-19. This table comes from immunoSEQ multiplex PCR, and its TCRdb copy is limited to in-frame clones, with some not included. The sample contains about 200,000 clones, around 94% of which appear only once. Looked up from germline, CDR1 is SGHAT and CDR2 is FQNNGV. The CDR3 runs to 14 residues. V lost 1 base and J lost 3, with 9 bases in between. V gene TRBV11-2 combines with J gene TRBJ1-2; D gene uncertain. The sequenced sample was peripheral blood. The sequence came from a young man with COVID-19, enrolled during active disease. CDR3 residues: CASSLVVQDYGYTF. The CDR3 DNA follows: TGTGCCAGCAGCTTAGTGGTCCAGGACTATGGCTACACCTTC.